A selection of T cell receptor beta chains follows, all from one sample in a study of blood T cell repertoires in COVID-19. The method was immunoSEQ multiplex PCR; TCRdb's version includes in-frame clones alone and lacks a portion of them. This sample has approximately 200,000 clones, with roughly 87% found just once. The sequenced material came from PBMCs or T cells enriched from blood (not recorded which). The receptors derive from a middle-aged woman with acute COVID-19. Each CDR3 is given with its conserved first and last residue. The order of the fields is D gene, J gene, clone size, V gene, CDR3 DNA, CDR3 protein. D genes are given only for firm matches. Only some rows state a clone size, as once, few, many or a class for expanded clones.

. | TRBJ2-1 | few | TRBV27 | TGTGCCAGCAGTTTTTCTCCTCGCGCCAATGAGCAGTTCTTC | CASSFSPRANEQFF
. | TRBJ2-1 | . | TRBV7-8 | TGTGCCAGCAGCTCCACTGGGGGCGTCGGGGATGAGCAGTTCTTC | CASSSTGGVGDEQFF
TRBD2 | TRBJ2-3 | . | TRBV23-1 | TGCGCCAGCAGCCCCGCTAGCGGGAGGATGGGGGGGACGCAGTATTTT | CASSPASGRMGGTQYF
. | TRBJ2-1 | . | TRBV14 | TGTGCCAGCAGCCAAGTTGGGGCAGCCCCTAATGAGCAGTTCTTC | CASSQVGAAPNEQFF
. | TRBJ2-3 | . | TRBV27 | TGTGCCAGCAGCGAACCCCCTAGAACAGATACGCAGTATTTT | CASSEPPRTDTQYF
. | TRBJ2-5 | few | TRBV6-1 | TGTGCCAGCAGTGAAAGTGGAGGGCAGGGATCGGAGACCCAGTACTTC | CASSESGGQGSETQYF
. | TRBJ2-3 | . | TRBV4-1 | TGCGCCAGCAGCCAAGAAACAGGTTACACAGATACGCAGTATTTT | CASSQETGYTDTQYF
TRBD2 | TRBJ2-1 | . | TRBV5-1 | TGCGCCAGCAGCCCTAGCGGGGGGACCTCCTACAATGAGCAGTTCTTC | CASSPSGGTSYNEQFF
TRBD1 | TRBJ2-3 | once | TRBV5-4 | TGTGCCAGCAGCTGGACAGGGACTGATACGCAGTATTTT | CASSWTGTDTQYF
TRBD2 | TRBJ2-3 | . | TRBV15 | TGTGCCACTAAGAGCGGGGGGCCCCCCCTTACGCAGTATTTT | CATKSGGPPLTQYF